Listed below are T cell receptor beta chains from one sample, sequenced in a study of T cell responses to AZD1222 COVID-19 vaccine. Assay used: immunoSEQ multiplex PCR; TCRdb lists only in-frame clones, some missing. The sample contains approximately 130,000 clones, around 90% of which appear only once. Source: peripheral blood, taken 28 days after the second dose of the MenACWY control vaccine. The receptors were gathered from an adult who received the MenACWY meningococcal vaccine as a control. The CDR3 runs from the conserved cysteine through the conserved F or W. The order of the fields is J gene, V gene, CDR3 protein.

>TRBJ2-3|TRBV7-2
CASSPGTSGVTDTQYF
>TRBJ2-3|TRBV6-4
CASSDSVASTDTQYF
>TRBJ1-4|TRBV27
CASRRQGDNEKLFF
>TRBJ1-4|TRBV19
CASRLNEKLFF
>TRBJ1-4|TRBV4-3
CASSPARATTNEKLFF
>TRBJ2-5|TRBV5-4
CASSIGQVLGETQYF
>TRBJ1-1|TRBV9
CASSVGSRVTEAFF
>TRBJ1-1|TRBV7-9
CASSLGTKVIEAFF
>TRBJ2-3|TRBV11-2
CASSLTNTDTQYF
>TRBJ1-2|TRBV18
CASSPIRVANYGYTF
>TRBJ2-1|TRBV5-6
CASSWRGGNEQFF
>TRBJ2-3|TRBV5-5
CASSLHGRETDTQYF
>TRBJ1-1|TRBV11-2
CASSYDRASEAFF